This T cell receptor (beta chain) comes out of a study of tumor-infiltrating lymphocytes in localized non-small cell lung cancer. Study details: The cohort mixed smokers and never-smokers, several histologies, and some post-neoadjuvant-chemotherapy samples. Each patient gave resected tumor and non-adjacent uninvolved lung tissue. Study-level points and caveats: Only some patients had TCR sequencing, depending on available tissue. IM1 and IM2 tumors showed no difference in T-cell fraction.

Trimming stripped 4 bases from V and 2 bases from J, with 24 bases between. CDR1 LGHNA and CDR2 YSLEER come from the germline V gene. CDR3 length: 19 residues. The assay was immunoSEQ multiplex PCR, and TCRdb's table has in-frame clones only and misses some. This sample has 9,500 to 15,000 clones; less than 75% occur once, and the top ten carry about 11%. As to this clone: Its antigen is still unknown.

This chain uses TRBV4-3 with TRBJ2-1; D possibly corresponds to TRBD1 (6 bases). Sequenced sample: uninvolved lung tissue not adjacent to the tumor. The TCR comes from a human donor with non-small cell lung cancer. The CDR3 here is CASSLALNRQVDTYNEQFF. In DNA form, the CDR3 reads TGCGCCAGCAGCCTCGCCTTAAACCGACAGGTTGATACCTACAATGAGCAGTTCTTC.